This TCR beta chain was captured by sequencing in a study of vaccination effects on CD4 cells after COVID-19. Whole-study results and caveats: After vaccination, at late timepoints, clones induced by infection and by vaccine contracted markedly. The study had few convalescent patients and no early post-infection timepoints.

CDR1 is MNHEY, CDR2 SVGAGI, per germline. The CDR3 totals 12 residues. Unmatched junction bases numbered 2, after V lost 6 bases and J lost 5 bases. With the ViraFEST assay, the study expanded antigen-specific CD4+ T cells using viral peptide pools, then sequenced them. With 10 days of culture completed, CD4+ T cells were isolated. The study found no prior SARS-CoV-2 infection in the vaccine recipients, who tested negative for nucleocapsid antibodies. Researchers reported culturing 2 million to 2.5 million PBMC in each well, adding around 10 IU/ml IL-2 and about 9.5 ug/ml peptides. Data came from immunoSEQ multiplex PCR; TCRdb stores just in-frame clones and leaves some out. Here the sample spans about 24,000 clones, over 55% being singletons. With regard to this clone: Its specificity is not known.

This chain connects TRBV6-5 to TRBJ1-2; 8 bases are shared with TRBD1. The sequence was obtained from a human donor who received a COVID-19 vaccine. This sample comprised CD4+ T cells from PBMCs cultured with HCoV-OC43 spike peptides, obtained before COVID-19 vaccination. As for subset: HCoV-OC43 spike overlapping peptide pool stimulation. CDR3 loop: CASRTGEYGYTF. As DNA, the CDR3 is TGTGCCAGCAGGACAGGGGAATATGGCTACACCTTC.